These 14 T cell receptor beta chains came from one sample sequenced in a study of blood T cell repertoires in COVID-19. Sequencing used immunoSEQ multiplex PCR; TCRdb keeps in-frame clones, though not all of them. This sample has just under 350,000 clones, with 91% found just once. The specimen was peripheral blood. The origin of the receptors is a woman aged 18-35 years who had recovered from COVID-19.

The rearrangement uses TRBV11-3 and TRBJ1-2; 7 bases map to TRBD1. The CDR3 totals 15 residues. The V gene end was trimmed by 5 bases and the J gene end by 2 bases; junction bases not matched to a gene: 8. Germline V gene lookup returns CDR1 SGHNT and CDR2 YENEEA. For the CDR3, the DNA is TGTGCCAGCAGCCCAGAAGGGACAGACAACTATGGCTACACCTTC. It specifies CASSPEGTDNYGYTF.

Note on this clone: Different DNA sequences within this sample yield the same CDR3. The chain recombines TRBV9 with TRBJ2-5, with a weak D call TRBD1 (6 bases). The germline V gene encodes CDR1 SGDLS and CDR2 YYNGEE. The CDR3 runs to 14 residues. V was cut by 0 bases and J by 2 bases, with 8 bases left in between. CDR3 in amino acids: CASSVGQGQETQYF. As DNA, the CDR3 is TGTGCCAGCAGCGTAGGTCAGGGGCAAGAGACCCAGTACTTC.

This clone was observed once. The CDR3 loop reads CASSLETGAADTQYF. The CDR3 DNA reads TGTGCCAGCAGCTTGGAGACAGGGGCTGCGGATACGCAGTATTTT. The V call is TRBV5-5, the J call TRBJ2-3, with 8 nucleotides matching TRBD1. This CDR3 contains 15 residues. CDR1 and CDR2 from the germline V gene are SGHKS and YYEKEE (reference sequence). Trimming removed 0 bases from V and 6 bases from J; junction bases left unmatched: 6.

The rearrangement uses TRBV3-1 (or the pseudogene TRBV3-2) and TRBJ1-2, with 12 bases fitting TRBD1. CDR1 is LGHDT and CDR2 is YNNKEL in the germline V gene (reference sequence). J was trimmed by 5 bases and V by 4 bases; bases with no gene match: 11. The CDR3 totals 17 residues. CDR3 amino acids: CASSPKGQGAFVYGYTF. DNA for the CDR3: TGTGCCAGCAGCCCGAAGGGACAGGGGGCCTTTGTGTATGGCTACACCTTC.

Here the CDR3 reads CASSGNNEQFF. The CDR3 DNA is TGTGCCAGCTCGGGTAACAATGAGCAGTTCTTC. V and J are TRBV6-1 and TRBJ2-1; no definite D call. The germline gives CDR1 MNHNS, CDR2 SASEGT. CDR3 size: 11 residues. V dropped 8 bases and J dropped 5 bases, with 7 bases sitting between them.

The genes are TRBV18 and TRBJ1-4; D is possibly TRBD1 (5 bases). CDR3 length equals 15 residues. V gave up 6 bases and J gave up 5 bases, with 16 bases separating them. Germline-derived CDR1 and CDR2 are KGHSH and LQKENI. CDR3 sequence reads: CASSRNRQQNEKLFF. The CDR3 DNA reads TGTGCCAGCTCTCGCAACCGACAGCAAAATGAAAAACTGTTTTTT.

This chain uses TRBV4-3 with TRBJ2-1; D uncertain. V was trimmed by 1 base and J by 0 bases, leaving 13 bases between them. The CDR3 spans 17 residues. The germline V gene has CDR1 LGHNA and CDR2 YSLEER. The CDR3 loop reads CASSQGSAASSYNEQFF. The DNA of the CDR3 is TGCGCCAGCAGCCAAGGGTCGGCAGCGAGCTCCTACAATGAGCAGTTCTTC.

V is TRBV9 and J is TRBJ2-5; weak D call: TRBD2 (6 bases). Germline V lookup: CDR1 SGDLS, CDR2 YYNGEE. V was pared by 1 base and J by 5 bases, with 9 bases between. This CDR3 has 13 amino acids. CDR3 DNA sequence: TGTGCCAGCAGCGTATCGCTAGCGGAGACCCAGTACTTC. Translation: CASSVSLAETQYF.

The chain uses TRBV6-2 or TRBV6-3 and TRBJ2-1; 7 bases are a match to TRBD2. Germline CDR1 reads MNHEY; CDR2 reads SVGEGT. The CDR3 loop spans 16 amino acids. V lost 5 bases, J lost 0 bases, and 7 bases stayed unmatched. The CDR3 here is CASSKTSSSSYNEQFF. In nucleotides, the CDR3 is TGTGCCAGCAGTAAGACTAGCTCGAGCTCCTACAATGAGCAGTTCTTC.

The J gene is TRBJ2-1, the V gene TRBV19, with 7 bases that match TRBD2. The CDR3 covers 14 residues. Trimming at V came to 5 bases and at J to 7 bases, leaving 8 bases not matched to a gene. Germline CDR1 is LNHDA and CDR2 is SQIVND (reference sequence). CDR3: CASSWGRGLNEQFF. The CDR3 region has the DNA TGTGCCAGTAGTTGGGGCCGGGGACTAAATGAGCAGTTCTTC.

The J gene is TRBJ2-1, the V gene TRBV23-1; 11 bases agree with TRBD2. TRBV23-1 belongs to the ORF category, with a function that is uncertain. Trimming took 2 bases from V and 12 from J; bases not matched to a gene: 12. The CDR3 runs 16 residues. This CDR3 is CASSQPWASGRLWQFF. The CDR3 nucleotides read TGCGCCAGCAGTCAACCCTGGGCTAGCGGGAGGTTGTGGCAGTTCTTC.

The rearrangement links TRBV21-1 to TRBJ2-1; the DNA was not compared with TRBD1, the D call given in the table. TRBV21-1 corresponds to a pseudogene. This CDR3 comprises 18 residues. DNA for the CDR3: TGTGCCAGCAGCACCATCCAGGTCAGGGACAGGGAGGGCAATGAGCAGTTCTTC. It translates to CASSTIQVRDREGNEQFF.

V and J are TRBV2 and TRBJ1-4, with D uncertain. This CDR3 is built from 14 residues. Germline CDR1 and CDR2: SNHLY and FYNNEI. Trimming stripped 7 bases from V and 0 bases from J, with 9 bases between. The CDR3 bases are TGTGCCAGCACAGCAGAGGCAACTAATGAAAAACTGTTTTTT. It encodes CASTAEATNEKLFF.

This sequence joins TRBV12-3 or TRBV12-4 and TRBJ2-3, with D possibly matching TRBD2 (5 bases). The CDR3 spans 13 residues. The CDR3 nucleotides read TGTGCTAGAGGGAGCGATAGCACAGATACGCAGTATTTT. It specifies CARGSDSTDTQYF.